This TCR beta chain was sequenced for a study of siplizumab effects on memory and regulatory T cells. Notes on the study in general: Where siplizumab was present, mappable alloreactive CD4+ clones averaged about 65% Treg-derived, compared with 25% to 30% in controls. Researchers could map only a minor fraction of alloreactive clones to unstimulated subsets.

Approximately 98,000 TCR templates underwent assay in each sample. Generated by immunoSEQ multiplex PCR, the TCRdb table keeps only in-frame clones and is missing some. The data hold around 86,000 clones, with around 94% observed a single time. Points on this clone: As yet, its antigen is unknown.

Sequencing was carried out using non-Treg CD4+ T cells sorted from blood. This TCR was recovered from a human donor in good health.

The CDR3 DNA reads TGCGCCAGCAGCTTGGATCTGGGGGGGAATAATTCACCCCTCCACTTT. Translating gives CASSLDLGGNNSPLHF. The V gene is TRBV5-1, the J gene TRBJ1-6; maybe TRBD1 (5 bases). The CDR3 has 16 amino acids. Trimming removed 0 bases from V and 5 bases from J, with 12 bases in between. Germline V gives CDR1 SGHRS, CDR2 YFSETQ.